In this sample, the clone carrying this TCR beta chain turned up many times. Its antigen is unidentified. There were TCR beta CDR3 regions amplified from RNA transcripts. Using the HTBI primer set, a first-round RT-PCR was run on the TCR CDR3. TCRdb passed the multiplex PCR reads through MiXCR, listing each CDR3 protein once. This table holds hundreds of thousands of distinct CDR3 sequences, roughly 40% found once. These data belong to a study of T cells in Graves' hyperthyroidism and ophthalmopathy. Whole-study findings and limits: Peripheral blood also featured most of the thyroid clonotypes expanded above 0.001.

The V and J ends lost 5 bases and 0 bases, in that order; junction bases with no gene match: 11. The germline V gene has CDR1 SQVTM and CDR2 ANQGSEA. CDR3 length equals 16 residues. V and J are TRBV29-1 and TRBJ1-1; 8 nucleotides match TRBD1. Sequenced: blood. The receptor comes from a man aged 18 to 29 with Graves' hyperthyroidism. The CDR3 sequence: CSVSDRDLTMNTEAFF. The CDR3 nucleotides read TGCAGCGTTTCGGACAGGGATCTCACAATGAACACTGAAGCTTTCTTT.